The present entry profiles one TCR beta chain with its context. No cognate antigen has been identified for it. Base qualities are not at hand, and no much larger clone is one base apart. Libraries were built with 5' RACE. A second PCR of roughly 6 to 12 cycles was run with a J-beta primer mix and a sample-barcoded 5' primer. Each TCR beta cDNA molecule received a unique molecular identifier from a template-switch 5' adaptor carrying 12 random nucleotides. At least 3 million CDR3-containing paired-end reads were obtained from each sample. First-strand cDNA was synthesized from all RNA with the Mint cDNA synthesis kit, primed by a TRBC-specific oligonucleotide. Following uracil-DNA glycosylase treatment, all cDNA underwent a first 18-cycle PCR with the universal primers M1SS and BC2_uni_R. Per the source publication's procedure: For normalization, 1 million high-quality reads were randomly selected from each sample, with every read carrying a distinct molecular identifier. Instead of being binned into consensus sequences, reads that shared molecular identifiers were thrown out. MiTCR, with a Q25 quality threshold and the strictest error-elimination algorithm, was used for CDR3 identification, clonotype clustering and error correction. A nonparametric unseen species model using Euler transformation provided a lower-bound estimate of total TCR beta diversity. Starting from the raw public reads, TCRdb applied fastp trimming at Q25, assembled clones with MiXCR and retained in-frame beta chains. Rows merge per CDR3 protein into single entries with the most common DNA and genes. TCRdb's processing, not the authors' own work, is the source of the V and J calls. The sample profile shows over 1,500,000 distinct CDR3 sequences; about two fifths of them were found once. The ten largest clones represent approximately 22% of the sample.

The sample comes from a study of blood T cells in healthy people across ages (dated by TCRdb to the mid-2010s). A note on the overall study: In model experiments, template switching captured roughly one uniquely barcoded TCR beta cDNA molecule for every two T cells. For two donors (one aged 18 to 29 and one aged 80 or older), the study analyzed two additional independent replicas of 1 million unique cDNA reads from the same blood draw. Age-related changes in TCR beta repertoire diversity were measured in the study by deep sequencing normalized with unique cDNA molecular identifiers. To avoid experimental bias, donors of different ages were randomly spread across the sequencing lanes. The donors were divided into four age groups: young (average 16 years), middle-aged (about 41), aged (62) and long-lived (roughly 88).

From the cysteine up to the phenylalanine, the CDR3 has a length of 14 residues. CDR3 DNA only is kept here, 42 bases in frame from base 1. V and J lose 5 bases and 0 bases, and a span of 8 bases separates them. According to the germline V gene, CDR1 reads MNHEY and CDR2 reads SVGEGT. Findings and caveats that apply to the study as a whole: Because donor CMV infection status was unknown, age-related changes in expanded clonotypes were potentially confounded. Compared with the aged group, more naive CD4+ T cells, fewer expanded clones and increased TCR diversity were shown by the long-lived group, suggesting age selection. The percentage of naive T cells measured by flow cytometry correlated strongly with observed TCR beta diversity. Bulk unsorted PBMC profiling prevented conclusive comparison of naive and antigen-experienced compartments. Observed TCR beta diversity per million T cells fell roughly linearly with age, and a significant reduction was already apparent by age around 40. Estimates of total diversity based on one million sequenced T cells were regarded as lower bounds and as underestimates.

Donors were roughly 40 systemically healthy Caucasian individuals from Russia aged roughly 6 to 90 years. Each donor gave 8 to 10 milliliters of peripheral blood, drawn into EDTA-treated Vacutainer tubes. PBMCs were isolated by Ficoll-Paque density-gradient centrifugation, with at least 6 million obtained per sample. Trizol reagent was used to extract total RNA from the PBMCs, yielding at least 5 micrograms per sample. The percentages of naive CD45RAhigh/CD27high T cells were determined by flow cytometry on a PBMC aliquot from every donor. Here the chain combines TRBV6-2 or TRBV6-3 and TRBJ1-5; no D segment can be confidently identified. This clonotype was sampled from a human donor in good health. Sequenced sample: blood. The DNA sequence reads TGTGCCAGCAGTGATATAGTTAGCAATCAGCCCCAGCATTTT. Its protein reads: CASSDIVSNQPQHF.